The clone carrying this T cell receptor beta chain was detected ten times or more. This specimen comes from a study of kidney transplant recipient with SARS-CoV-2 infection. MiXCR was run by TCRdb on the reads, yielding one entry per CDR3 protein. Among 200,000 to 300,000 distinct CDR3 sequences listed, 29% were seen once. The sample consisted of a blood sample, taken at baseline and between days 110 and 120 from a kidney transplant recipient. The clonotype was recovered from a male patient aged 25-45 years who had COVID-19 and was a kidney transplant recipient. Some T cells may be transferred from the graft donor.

In DNA form, the CDR3 reads TGTGCCAGCAGTTCACTAGCGGGAGGAGGTTACAATGAGCAGTTCTTC. This encodes CASSSLAGGGYNEQFF. The chain couples TRBV6-5 to TRBJ2-1, with 12 bases lining up with TRBD2. The CDR3 has 16 residues. Trimming cost V 4 bases and J 4 bases; bases outside gene matches: 5. From germline, CDR1 is MNHEY and CDR2 SVGAGI.